The sequence of this T cell receptor beta chain was determined in a study of beta chain features in type 1 diabetes. Per germline, CDR1 SNHLY and CDR2 FYNNEI. The CDR3 is 13 amino acids. Trimming pared 4 bases from V and 10 bases from J, leaving 17 bases between. Expressed TCRB transcripts were sequenced after all isolated RNA was converted to cDNA. TCRdb's table, derived via immunoSEQ multiplex PCR, lists solely in-frame clones and lacks some. Of around 300,000 clones listed, 11% are singletons. The chain employs TRBV2 and TRBJ2-7; the D gene is possibly TRBD1 (5 bases). Sequencing was carried out using naive CD4+ T cells from blood. The receptor was derived from a woman in her 30s in good health. The CDR3 spells CASSAVLLGEQYF. CDR3 nucleotide sequence: TGTGCCAGCAGTGCCGTATTATTAGGGGAACAGTACTTC.